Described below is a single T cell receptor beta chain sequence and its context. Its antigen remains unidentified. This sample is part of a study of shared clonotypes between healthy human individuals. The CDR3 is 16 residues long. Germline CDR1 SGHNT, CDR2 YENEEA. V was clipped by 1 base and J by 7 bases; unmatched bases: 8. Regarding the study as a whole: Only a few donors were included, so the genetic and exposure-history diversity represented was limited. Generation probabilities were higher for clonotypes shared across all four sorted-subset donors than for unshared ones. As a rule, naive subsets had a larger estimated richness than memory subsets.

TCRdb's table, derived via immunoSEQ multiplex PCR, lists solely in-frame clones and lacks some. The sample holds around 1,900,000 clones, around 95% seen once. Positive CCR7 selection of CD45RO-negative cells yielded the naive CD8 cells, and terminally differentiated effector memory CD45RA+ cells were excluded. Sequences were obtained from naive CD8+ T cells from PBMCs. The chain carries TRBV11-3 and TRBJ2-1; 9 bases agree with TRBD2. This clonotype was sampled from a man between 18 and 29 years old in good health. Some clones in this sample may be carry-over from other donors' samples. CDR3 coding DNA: TGTGCCAGCAGCTTAGGGGCGGGAGGGCCATTGAATGAGCAGTTCTTC. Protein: CASSLGAGGPLNEQFF.